This T cell receptor beta chain was documented in a study of blood T cell repertoires in COVID-19. Whole-study context: The United States, Italy and Spain were the sources of the acute and convalescent COVID-19 samples. PBMCs, B-cell-depleted T cells, or T cells provided the cDNA or gDNA that made up the material.

Original processing methods: Quantification of nucleated cells was approximated via reference gene primer amplification. The assay was immunoSEQ multiplex PCR, and TCRdb's table has in-frame clones only and misses some. V and J calls and clone size are as listed in that table; D and trimming were resolved from the DNA. The table records roughly 440,000 clones, about 91% of them present only once. The CDR3 is 18 amino acids. Germline V gene sequence: CDR1 SGHDT, CDR2 YYEEEE. With 3 bases clipped from V and 6 bases from J, the junction kept 19 bases outside the gene matches. The sequence was obtained from a woman between 50 and 59 years old with COVID-19, enrolled during active disease. This sequence joins TRBV5-6 and TRBJ2-3, with 7 bases matching TRBD2. Input material: peripheral blood. The CDR3 DNA reads as TGTGCCAGCAGCTCCCAGGGAGGGCGGGGCCCCCAGCTGGATACGCAGTATTTT. Amino acids: CASSSQGGRGPQLDTQYF.